This T cell receptor (beta chain) was documented in a study of blood T cell repertoires in COVID-19. Study as a whole: Sample material is recorded as cDNA or gDNA derived from T cells, B-cell-depleted T cells, or PBMCs.

Trimming removed 0 bases at V and 4 bases at J, with 15 bases between. Per germline, CDR1 SNHLY and CDR2 FYNNEI. This CDR3 is built from 16 residues. Method: immunoSEQ multiplex PCR; TCRdb's copy keeps in-frame clones and lacks some. The data show 100,000 to 150,000 clones, approximately 86% seen once. The Seattle site enrolled patients during active infection and followed them longitudinally. This TCR derives from a woman in her 70s with COVID-19, enrolled during active disease. This chain joins TRBV2 and TRBJ1-2; a weak D match, TRBD1 (5 bases). Sequencing input: peripheral blood. In nucleotides, the CDR3 is TGTGCCAGCAGTGAAGCGCTGGGGGGGTTGGGCTATGGCTACACCTTC. It specifies CASSEALGGLGYGYTF.